Below, 25 T cell receptor beta chains from the same sample are listed, as sequenced in a study of response to subunit inactivated influenza vaccine. MiXCR was run by TCRdb on the RT-PCR reads, yielding one entry per CDR3 protein. The table shows 650,000 to 850,000 distinct CDR3 sequences, with approximately 13% occurring only once. Source: PBMCs from blood, taken 14 to 15 days before vaccination. The receptors were sampled from a man aged 50 or older who received an inactivated influenza vaccine.

This rearrangement joins TRBV20-1 to TRBJ2-7, with TRBD2 matching over 10 bases. The ends lost 7 bases at V and 0 bases at J; junction bases unmatched: 3. The CDR3 contains 13 residues. The V gene's germline CDR1 is DFQATT and CDR2 SNEGSKA (reference sequence). CDR3 sequence: CSEAGGSSYEQYF. DNA for the CDR3: TGCAGTGAAGCGGGGGGGAGCTCCTACGAGCAGTACTTC.

This clonotype was counted between two and nine times. V is TRBV9 and J is TRBJ1-1; D is uncertain. Trimming removed 0 bases from V and 5 bases from J, with 14 bases in between. Looked up from germline, CDR1 is SGDLS and CDR2 is YYNGEE. The CDR3 contains 15 residues. The CDR3 coding sequence is TGTGCCAGCAGCGTAGTGGGCAGTAGACGGACTGAAGCTTTCTTT. Its protein product is CASSVVGSRRTEAFF.

This clonotype was detected a few times. CDR3 residues: CATSRGDRASTDTQYF. For the CDR3, the DNA is TGTGCCACCAGCAGAGGTGACAGGGCCAGCACAGATACGCAGTATTTT. This chain uses TRBV15 with TRBJ2-3; 7 bases align to TRBD1. In germline, CDR1 is LNHNV, CDR2 YYDKDF (reference sequence). Unmatched junction bases numbered 4, after V lost 1 base and J lost 0 bases. The CDR3 has 16 amino acids. Full variable domain (missing parts from reference TRBV15 and TRBJ2-3): DAMVIQNPRYQVTQFGKPVTLSCSQTLNHNVMYWYQQKSSQAPKLLFHYYDKDFNNEADTPDNFQSRRPNTSFCFLDIRSPGLGDTAMYLCATSRGDRASTDTQYFGPGTRLTVL.

The V and J genes are TRBV7-2 and TRBJ2-1, with 10 bases aligning to TRBD2. CDR3 length equals 16 residues. The germline V gene has CDR1 SGHTA and CDR2 FQGNSA. The J segment lost 7 bases and the V segment lost 5 bases, leaving 11 bases of the junction unmatched. The CDR3 protein is CASSPLLLLAGNEQFF. The DNA for the CDR3 is TGTGCCAGCAGCCCTTTGTTGTTACTAGCGGGGAATGAGCAGTTCTTC.

This clonotype was counted between two and nine times. The rearrangement uses TRBV9 and TRBJ2-1; D not certain. The germline CDR1 and CDR2 sequences are SGDLS and YYNGEE. The CDR3 runs to 16 residues. V dropped 3 bases and J dropped 0 bases, with 13 bases sitting between them. CDR3 in DNA: TGTGCCAGCAGCGCCGGGTCCCCGGGCTCCTACAATGAGCAGTTCTTC. This gives the protein CASSAGSPGSYNEQFF.

The chain employs TRBV7-2 and TRBJ2-5; D gene unclear. The CDR3 sequence is 14 residues long. Trimming left V 4 bases short and J 4 bases short, with 13 bases between. The germline V gene encodes CDR1 SGHTA and CDR2 FQGNSA. CDR3 in DNA: TGTGCCAGCAGCTACATGTTCGTATCAGAGACCCAGTACTTC. Translated, it gives CASSYMFVSETQYF. Full variable domain (outside the CDR3, taken from reference TRBV7-2 and TRBJ2-5): GAGVSQSPSNKVTEKGKDVELRCDPISGHTALYWYRQSLGQGLEFLIYFQGNSAPDKSGLPSDRFSAERTGGSVSTLTIQRTQQEDSAVYLCASSYMFVSETQYFGPGTRLLVL.

The chain recombines TRBV15 with TRBJ2-7; D gene uncertain. This CDR3 is built from 13 residues. The V end was cut by 2 bases, the J end by 6 bases, with 11 bases between. Germline CDR1 LNHNV, CDR2 YYDKDF (reference sequence). The CDR3 loop is CATSRRVAFEQYF. The CDR3 DNA reads as TGTGCCACCAGCAGACGAGTGGCGTTCGAGCAGTACTTC.

This sequence joins TRBV6-2 or TRBV6-3 and TRBJ2-1, with 8 bases identical to TRBD2. Germline V CDR1 and CDR2: MNHEY, SVGEGT. The CDR3 has 13 residues. With V trimmed by 5 bases and J by 9 bases, 6 bases remained unmatched. For the CDR3, the DNA is TGTGCCAGCAGTATGACTAGCGTTACTGAGCAGTTCTTC. Translated, it gives CASSMTSVTEQFF.

The V call is TRBV24-1, the J call TRBJ2-1; D may be TRBD2 (5 bases). The CDR3 sequence is 19 residues long. Trimming shortened V by 3 bases and J by 0 bases, and 20 bases separated the two germline ends. Germline V gives CDR1 KGHDR, CDR2 SFDVKD. The CDR3 loop reads CATSDEGSALLRSYNEQFF. CDR3 in DNA: TGTGCCACCAGTGATGAGGGATCAGCATTATTACGCTCCTACAATGAGCAGTTCTTC.

The chain carries TRBV28 and TRBJ2-2; tentative D call: TRBD2 (6 bases). The CDR3 is 17 residues long. Looked up from germline, CDR1 is MDHEN and CDR2 is SYDVKM. The V end lost 1 base, the J end lost 2 bases, and 14 bases lay between the germline ends. Here the CDR3 DNA reads TGTGCCAGCAGTTTATTCCGGCTAGCGAGTAACACCGGGGAGCTGTTTTTT. This sequence encodes CASSLFRLASNTGELFF.

This clonotype was detected many times. This chain uses TRBV28 with TRBJ1-5, with 9 bases that match TRBD1. The germline gives CDR1 MDHEN, CDR2 SYDVKM. This CDR3 contains 14 residues. Germline trimming cut 6 bases from V and 6 bases from J; bases unmatched to any gene: 6. The CDR3 spells CASRGQGWTQPQHF. Here the CDR3 DNA reads TGTGCCAGCAGGGGACAGGGTTGGACTCAGCCCCAGCATTTT.

The J gene is TRBJ2-3, the V gene TRBV7-6; D unresolved. Germline V gene data show CDR1 as SGHVS and CDR2 as FNYEAQ. V was shortened by 1 base and J by 0 bases, with 8 bases between the two germline ends. The CDR3 totals 15 residues. CDR3 bases: TGTGCCAGCAGCTTAGAGGCAGCTAGCACAGATACGCAGTATTTT. This translates into CASSLEAASTDTQYF.

The J gene is TRBJ1-3, the V gene TRBV7-9, with D unresolved. This CDR3 region has 14 residues. Per the germline V gene, CDR1 is SEHNR and CDR2 is FQNEAQ (reference sequence). Trimming shortened V by 5 bases and J by 0 bases, and 8 bases separated the two germline ends. As DNA, the CDR3 is TGTGCCAGCAGCATTTCGAGCTCTGGAAACACCATATATTTT. As protein: CASSISSSGNTIYF. Supplemented by reference TRBV7-9 and TRBJ1-3, the full variable domain reads DTGVSQNPRHKITKRGQNVTFRCDPISEHNRLYWYRQTLGQGPEFLTYFQNEAQLEKSRLLSDRFSAERPKGSFSTLEIQRTEQGDSAMYLCASSISSSGNTIYFGEGSWLTVV.

This clonotype was seen a handful of times. This chain connects TRBV6-6 to TRBJ2-6, with TRBD1 matching over 9 bases. Germline-derived CDR1 and CDR2 are MNHNY and SVGAGI (reference sequence). After removal of 4 bases from V and 0 bases from J, the junction contained 19 bases not matched to a gene. This CDR3 has 22 residues. This chain's CDR3 is CASSSLPPSSDRGLSGANVLTF. In nucleotides, the CDR3 is TGTGCCAGCAGTTCTCTTCCTCCCTCTTCGGACAGGGGCCTCTCTGGGGCCAACGTCCTGACTTTC.

This clonotype was seen a few times. V usage is TRBV12-3 or TRBV12-4 and J usage is TRBJ2-5, with 7 bases matching TRBD1. V shed 3 bases and J 5 bases; nucleotides not matched to a gene: 6. The CDR3 is 14 amino acids. CDR3: CASSLGPRGETQYF. CDR3 sequence (DNA): TGTGCCAGCAGTTTGGGCCCCAGGGGGGAGACCCAGTACTTC.

CDR3 coding DNA: TGTGCCAGCAGTTTAGAGACCCTCGGATCACGTACGCAGTATTTT. Its protein product is CASSLETLGSRTQYF. This rearrangement joins TRBV28 to TRBJ2-3; no clear D. The ends were cut back, 2 bases at V and 8 bases at J, with 17 bases in the middle. Germline V CDR1 and CDR2: MDHEN, SYDVKM. There are 15 residues in the CDR3.

The chain uses TRBV7-3 and TRBJ2-3; 7 nucleotides match TRBD2. There are 15 residues in the CDR3. Germline CDR1 and CDR2: SGHTA and FQGTGA. Trimming took 2 bases from V and 1 from J; bases not matched to a gene: 3. The CDR3 region is CASSLAAGRTDTQYF. CDR3 nucleotide sequence: TGTGCCAGCAGCTTAGCAGCGGGGCGCACAGATACGCAGTATTTT.

The chain has TRBV20-1 and TRBJ1-4; no clear D gene. The CDR3 length is 13 residues. Trimming left V 3 bases short and J 2 bases short, with 7 bases between. Germline V gene lookup returns CDR1 DFQATT and CDR2 SNEGSKA (reference sequence). DNA of the CDR3: TGCAGTGCTAGGGCATGGACTAATGAAAAACTGTTTTTT. Its translation: CSARAWTNEKLFF.

The rearrangement links TRBV6-5 to TRBJ2-7; D gene unclear. This CDR3 has 15 residues. The V and J ends lost 2 bases and 1 base respectively, with 12 bases between them. Germline assignment: CDR1 MNHEY and CDR2 SVGAGI. CDR3 DNA sequence: TGTGCCAGCAGTTACGGTGGCTATGAGTCCTACGAGCAGTACTTC. Translating gives CASSYGGYESYEQYF.

This clonotype has only a few counts. The rearrangement joins TRBV5-1 to TRBJ2-5; either TRBD1 or TRBD2 may supply D (7 bases each). The CDR3 contains 13 residues. Germline CDR1 SGHRS, CDR2 YFSETQ. Trimming shortened V by 6 bases and J by 3 bases, and 12 bases separated the two germline ends. The CDR3 DNA is TGCGCCAGCAACCAGGGGGGGAAAGAGACCCAGTACTTC. This gives the protein CASNQGGKETQYF.

V and J are TRBV12-3 or TRBV12-4 and TRBJ2-1; D gene ambiguous. Trimming removed 4 bases from V and 5 bases from J, with 9 bases in between. This CDR3 is built from 13 residues. This CDR3 is CASSSLENNEQFF. As DNA, the CDR3 is TGTGCCAGCAGTTCGCTCGAAAACAATGAGCAGTTCTTC.

This clonotype appeared many times. The rearrangement links TRBV11-1 to TRBJ2-1; tentative D call: TRBD1 (6 bases). V lost 4 bases and J 2 bases, leaving 9 bases between the germline ends. CDR3 size: 14 residues. CDR1 and CDR2 from the germline V gene are SGHAT and FQDESV (reference sequence). The CDR3 loop reads CASSSRDTYNEQFF. The CDR3 region has the DNA TGTGCCAGCAGCTCACGGGACACCTACAATGAGCAGTTCTTC.

The V call is TRBV3-1, the J call TRBJ2-7; D remains unclear. Trimming stripped 2 bases from V and 2 bases from J, with 7 bases between. This CDR3 comprises 13 residues. Germline assignment: CDR1 LGHDT and CDR2 YNNKEL (reference sequence). As DNA, the CDR3 is TGTGCCAGCAGCCAATTACTGACCTACGAGCAGTACTTC. Residues: CASSQLLTYEQYF.

This clonotype was observed at least ten times. The CDR3 protein is CASSRGQVGYEQYF. The CDR3 DNA follows: TGTGCCAGCAGTCGGGGACAGGTCGGGTACGAGCAGTACTTC. V and J are TRBV12-3 or TRBV12-4 and TRBJ2-7, with 8 bases fitting TRBD1. The CDR3 has 14 amino acids. With 5 bases clipped from V and 4 bases from J, the junction kept 7 bases outside the gene matches.

This clonotype was seen only a few times. The CDR3 DNA reads as TGTGCCAGCAGCCAAGGTTTAGGACAGGCGAACACTGAAGCTTTCTTT. Translating gives CASSQGLGQANTEAFF. This chain joins TRBV4-2 and TRBJ1-1, with 7 nucleotides matching TRBD1. The V gene end was trimmed by 1 base and the J gene end by 1 base; junction bases not matched to a gene: 6. CDR1 and CDR2 (germline): LGHNA, YNFKEQ. The CDR3 consists of 16 residues.